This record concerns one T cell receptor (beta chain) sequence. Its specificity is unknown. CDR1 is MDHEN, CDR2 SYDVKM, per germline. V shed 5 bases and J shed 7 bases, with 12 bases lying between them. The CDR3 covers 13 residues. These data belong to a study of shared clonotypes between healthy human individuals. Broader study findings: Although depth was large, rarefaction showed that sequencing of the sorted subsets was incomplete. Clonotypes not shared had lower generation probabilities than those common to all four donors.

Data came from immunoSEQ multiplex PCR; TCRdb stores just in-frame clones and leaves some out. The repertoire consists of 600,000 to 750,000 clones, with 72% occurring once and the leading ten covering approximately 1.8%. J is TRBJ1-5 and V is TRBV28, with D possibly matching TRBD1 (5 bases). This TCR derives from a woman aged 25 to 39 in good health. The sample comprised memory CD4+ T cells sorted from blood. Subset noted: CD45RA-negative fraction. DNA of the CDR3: TGTGCCAGCAGTACAGCAGGGCCCCAGCCCCAGCATTTT. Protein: CASSTAGPQPQHF.